Below, one T cell receptor (beta chain) is given with its context. Participant age was about 18 to 89 years, and participants resided in fewer than 25 US areas. In assigning cohorts, the study relied on participant-reported clinical history. This entry comes from a study of blood T cell repertoires in COVID-19. The overall study: Spain, Italy and the United States supplied samples that represented acute and convalescent COVID-19.

TCRdb's table, derived via immunoSEQ multiplex PCR, lists solely in-frame clones and lacks some. The profile covers approximately 220,000 clones, with roughly 89% appearing a single time and around 3.7% taken by the ten largest. Material: PBMCs or T cells enriched from blood (not recorded which). The clonotype was recovered from a woman aged 30 to 39 with acute COVID-19.

CDR3 bases: TGTGCCAGCAGACCAAGGGAGCCCCTGGGGGAGACCCAGTACTTC. It is translated as CASRPREPLGETQYF. The chain uses TRBV7-7 and TRBJ2-5, with D perhaps TRBD2 (5 bases). Germline CDR1 and CDR2: SSHAT and FNYEAQ (reference sequence). V dropped 6 bases and J dropped 5 bases, with 19 bases sitting between them. The CDR3 extends over 15 amino acids.